This T cell receptor (beta chain) came from a study of cytomegalovirus exposure and HLA in healthy donors. The CDR3 is made up of 15 amino acids. V shed 8 bases and J shed 3 bases, with 17 bases lying between them. Germline V lookup: CDR1 PRHDT, CDR2 FYEKMQ (reference sequence). In its sample, this clone was seen a few times. PCR involved 60 Vbeta and 13 Jbeta primers. Sequenced by immunoSEQ multiplex PCR; TCRdb stores in-frame clones only, minus some. The table records 150,000 or so clones, 65% to 80% of them present only once. Specimen: PBMCs. This chain uses TRBV13 with TRBJ1-3; D not resolved. The receptor was derived from a man between 18 and 35 years old in good health and CMV-seronegative. Here the CDR3 DNA reads TGTGCCAGCTACCACCGTGGACGGGGTGGAAACACCATATATTTT. It yields the protein CASYHRGRGGNTIYF.